This T cell receptor (beta chain) appears in the sequencing data of a study of spatial heterogeneity in lung cancer. Study-level background: Sequencing consistently turned up more beta-chain sequences than alpha-chain sequences.

The CDR3 spans 15 residues. J gave up 6 bases and V 1 base, and 3 bases lay outside the gene matches. CDR1 is SGHDT, CDR2 YYEEEE, per germline. Via MiXCR, TCRdb re-called the 5' RACE reads, giving one row per CDR3 protein. Among 10,000 or so distinct CDR3 sequences listed, roughly 12% were seen once. Time point defined: sample taken at primary tumor resection. This clonotype has only one observation. Antigen specificity is unknown. Points from the study as a whole: Tumor mutation counts were tracked by expanded intratumoral alpha and beta TCR counts.

Sequenced here: lung tumor tissue, sampled at surgery. The V call is TRBV5-6, the J call TRBJ1-4; TRBD1 agrees at 10 bases. This TCR was sampled from a male donor with early-stage non-small cell lung cancer. The CDR3 here is CASSLYGTGDEKLFF. DNA for the CDR3: TGTGCCAGCAGCTTGTACGGGACAGGGGATGAAAAACTGTTTTTT. The complete variable domain, with remaining parts taken from reference TRBV5-6 and TRBJ1-4, reads DAGVTQSPTHLIKTRGQQVTLRCSPKSGHDTVSWYQQALGQGPQFIFQYYEEEERQRGNFPDRFSGHQFPNYSSELNVNALLLGDSALYLCASSLYGTGDEKLFFGSGTQLSVL.